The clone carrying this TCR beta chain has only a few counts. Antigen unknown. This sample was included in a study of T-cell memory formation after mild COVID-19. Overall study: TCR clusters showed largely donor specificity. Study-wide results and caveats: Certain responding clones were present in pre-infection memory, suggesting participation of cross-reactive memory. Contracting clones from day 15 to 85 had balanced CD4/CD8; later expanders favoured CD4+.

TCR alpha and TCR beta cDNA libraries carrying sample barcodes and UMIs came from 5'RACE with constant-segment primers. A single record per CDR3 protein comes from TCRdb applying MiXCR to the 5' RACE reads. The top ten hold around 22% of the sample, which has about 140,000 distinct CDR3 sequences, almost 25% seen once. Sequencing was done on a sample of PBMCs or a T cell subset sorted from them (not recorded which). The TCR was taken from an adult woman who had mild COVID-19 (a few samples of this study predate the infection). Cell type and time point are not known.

The CDR3: CASSQERGREQYF. The CDR3 coding sequence is TGCGCCAGCAGCCAAGAACGGGGGCGGGAGCAGTACTTC. The chain has TRBV4-1 and TRBJ2-7, with D perhaps matching TRBD1 or TRBD2 (6 bases each). The CDR3 is 13 residues long. Germline V CDR1 and CDR2: MGHRA, YSYEKL. The V gene lost 0 bases and the J gene lost 7 bases, with 10 bases spanning the gap.